This is a list of T cell receptor beta chains from one sample in a study of molecular identifiers for immune sequencing clone quantification. TCRdb passed the PCR reads through MiXCR, listing each CDR3 protein once. The table shows some 93,000 distinct CDR3 sequences, with around 23% occurring only once. The sample was naive CD8+ T cells from blood, with Jurkat cell RNA spiked in. Source of these receptors: a human donor in good health. Some libraries in this study had Jurkat cell RNA spiked in. Both conserved end residues are part of each CDR3. A D gene is named only where the DNA matches it firmly. Only some rows state a clone size, as once, few, many or a class for expanded clones.

few TRBJ2-1 TRBV24-1 - CATRGWSGNDYNEQFF TGTGCCACCAGGGGTTGGTCTGGGAATGACTACAATGAGCAGTTCTTC
many TRBJ2-3 TRBV29-1 - CSVGTYRDTDTQYF TGCAGCGTTGGAACTTACCGGGACACAGATACGCAGTATTTT
many TRBJ2-7 TRBV25-1 - CASSEVYEQYF TGTGCCAGCAGTGAAGTGTACGAGCAGTACTTC
many TRBJ2-7 TRBV4-3 TRBD2 CASSQDSPAGGPYEQYF TGCGCCAGCAGCCAAGATTCCCCAGCGGGGGGTCCCTACGAGCAGTACTTC
many TRBJ2-7 TRBV29-1 - CSVEGLGGSYEQYF TGCAGCGTTGAGGGGCTCGGAGGCTCCTACGAGCAGTACTTC
- TRBJ2-1 TRBV9 - CASSVGGSAGPYNEQFF TGTGCCAGCAGCGTAGGAGGAAGTGCGGGACCCTACAATGAGCAGTTCTTC
few TRBJ1-3 TRBV19 - CASIHDTIYF TGTGCCAGTATTCACGACACCATATATTTT
many TRBJ2-1 TRBV28 TRBD2 CASSPIVRSGGEGDEQFF TGTGCCAGCAGCCCTATAGTCCGTTCGGGAGGAGAAGGGGATGAGCAGTTCTTC
few TRBJ2-2 TRBV6-2/TRBV6-3 TRBD2 CASSSIAGTGELFF TGTGCCAGCAGTTCCATAGCGGGCACCGGGGAGCTGTTTTTT
- TRBJ2-1 TRBV12-3/TRBV12-4 TRBD2 CASSTGLVHEQFF TGTGCCAGCAGTACGGGACTAGTCCATGAGCAGTTCTTC
many TRBJ2-5 TRBV5-8 - CASTPGVGQETQYF TGTGCCAGCACCCCTGGGGTGGGCCAAGAGACCCAGTACTTC
- TRBJ1-1 TRBV10-2 - CASSEAAPNTEAFF TGCGCCAGCAGTGAAGCAGCCCCGAACACTGAAGCTTTCTTT
- TRBJ2-3 TRBV27 - CASSLEFGDTQYF TGTGCCAGCAGTTTAGAGTTTGGAGATACGCAGTATTTT
few TRBJ1-1 TRBV6-6 - CASRNREGVTEAFF TGTGCCAGCCGAAACAGGGAAGGAGTCACTGAAGCTTTCTTT
- TRBJ2-4 TRBV6-2/TRBV6-3 TRBD2 CASTETSGSLAKNIQYF TGTGCCAGCACCGAGACTAGCGGGAGTTTAGCCAAAAACATTCAGTACTTC
- TRBJ2-1 TRBV5-1 - CASSLGLDYNEQFF TGCGCCAGCAGCTTGGGACTGGACTACAATGAGCAGTTCTTC
many TRBJ2-3 TRBV3-1 - CASSQNAAPRGTDTQYF TGTGCCAGCAGCCAAAATGCTGCCCCGAGGGGCACAGATACGCAGTATTTT
- TRBJ2-3 TRBV9 TRBD2 CASSVMASGGTDTQYF TGTGCCAGCAGCGTAATGGCTAGCGGGGGCACAGATACGCAGTATTTT
few TRBJ2-1 TRBV4-1 TRBD2 CASSETSGGAREQFF TGCGCCAGCAGCGAAACTAGCGGGGGGGCTCGTGAGCAGTTCTTC
few TRBJ2-5 TRBV20-1 - CSAAGTHKVQETQYF TGCAGTGCTGCCGGGACTCACAAAGTCCAAGAGACCCAGTACTTC
many TRBJ1-5 TRBV5-6 - CASSLARGGQPQHF TGTGCCAGCAGCTTGGCCCGAGGTGGCCAGCCCCAGCATTTT
- TRBJ2-7 TRBV6-6 - CASSSPQESSYEQYF TGTGCCAGCAGTTCACCACAGGAAAGCTCCTACGAGCAGTACTTC
many TRBJ2-5 TRBV4-1 - CASSQGQRFQETQYF TGCGCCAGCAGCCAAGGACAGCGTTTTCAAGAGACCCAGTACTTC
many TRBJ2-7 TRBV20-1 TRBD2 CSAPWEGSYEQYF TGCAGTGCCCCCTGGGAGGGGTCCTACGAGCAGTACTTC
many TRBJ1-1 TRBV6-2/TRBV6-3 - CASSYGSRYTEAFF TGTGCCAGCAGTTACGGCAGTAGGTACACTGAAGCTTTCTTT
many TRBJ1-1 TRBV7-6 - CASSLSTTGTTKAFF TGTGCCAGCAGCTTATCTACTACAGGGACTACCAAAGCTTTCTTT
many TRBJ2-4 TRBV5-1 TRBD2 CASSPYLVGGSDIQYF TGCGCCAGCAGCCCGTACCTGGTGGGCGGGAGCGACATTCAGTACTTC